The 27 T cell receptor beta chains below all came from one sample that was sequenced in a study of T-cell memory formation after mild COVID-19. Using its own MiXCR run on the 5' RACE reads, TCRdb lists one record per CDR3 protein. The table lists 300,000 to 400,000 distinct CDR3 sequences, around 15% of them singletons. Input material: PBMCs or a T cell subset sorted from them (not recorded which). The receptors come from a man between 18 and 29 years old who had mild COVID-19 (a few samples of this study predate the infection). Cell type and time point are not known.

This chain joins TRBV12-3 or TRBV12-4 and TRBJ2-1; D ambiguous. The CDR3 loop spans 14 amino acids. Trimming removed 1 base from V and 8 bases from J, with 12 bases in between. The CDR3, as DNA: TGTGCCAGCAGTTTAGAAGACCCGGTCGATGAGCAGTTCTTC. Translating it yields CASSLEDPVDEQFF.

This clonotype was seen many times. The CDR3, as DNA: TGTGCCAGCAGTTCGCCTAGCGGGGGGGTCGGGAATGAGCAGTTCTTC. Encoded protein: CASSSPSGGVGNEQFF. This chain joins TRBV6-6 and TRBJ2-1; 12 bases are a match to TRBD2. The trim removed 4 bases at V and 7 bases at J, leaving 8 bases unmatched. The CDR3 consists of 16 residues. Germline CDR1 is MNHNY and CDR2 is SVGAGI (reference sequence).

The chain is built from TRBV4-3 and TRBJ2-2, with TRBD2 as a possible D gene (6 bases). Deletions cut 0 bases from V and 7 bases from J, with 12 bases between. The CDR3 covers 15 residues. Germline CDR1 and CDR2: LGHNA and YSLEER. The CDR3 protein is CASSQDYGGVGELFF. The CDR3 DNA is TGCGCCAGCAGCCAAGATTATGGCGGGGTCGGGGAGCTGTTTTTT.

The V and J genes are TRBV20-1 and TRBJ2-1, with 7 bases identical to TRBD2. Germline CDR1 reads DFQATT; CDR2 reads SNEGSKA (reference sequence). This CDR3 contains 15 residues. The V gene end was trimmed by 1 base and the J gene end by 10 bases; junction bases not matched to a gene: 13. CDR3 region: CSARGASSGEKEQFF. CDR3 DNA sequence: TGCAGTGCTAGAGGGGCGTCTAGCGGAGAGAAGGAGCAGTTCTTC.

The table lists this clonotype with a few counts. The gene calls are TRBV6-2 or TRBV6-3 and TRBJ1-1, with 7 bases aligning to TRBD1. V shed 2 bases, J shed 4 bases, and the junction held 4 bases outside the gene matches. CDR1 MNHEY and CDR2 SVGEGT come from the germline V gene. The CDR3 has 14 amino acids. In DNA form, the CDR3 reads TGTGCCAGCAGTTACGGGACAGTGGGCACTGAAGCTTTCTTT. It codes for CASSYGTVGTEAFF.

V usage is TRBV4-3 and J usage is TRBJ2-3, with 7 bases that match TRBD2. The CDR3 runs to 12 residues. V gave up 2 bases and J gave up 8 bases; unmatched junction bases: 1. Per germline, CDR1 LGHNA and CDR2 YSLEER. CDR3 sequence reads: CASSQSGGTQYF. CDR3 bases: TGCGCCAGCAGCCAATCGGGAGGTACGCAGTATTTT.

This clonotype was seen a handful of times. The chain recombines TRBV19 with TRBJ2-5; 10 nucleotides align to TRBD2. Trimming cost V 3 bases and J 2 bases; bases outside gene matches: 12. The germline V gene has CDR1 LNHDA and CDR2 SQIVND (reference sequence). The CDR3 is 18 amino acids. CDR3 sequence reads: CASSMRLAGAPGQETQYF. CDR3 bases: TGTGCCAGTAGTATGCGGCTAGCGGGGGCACCGGGGCAAGAGACCCAGTACTTC. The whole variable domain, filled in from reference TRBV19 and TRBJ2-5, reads DGGITQSPKYLFRKEGQNVTLSCEQNLNHDAMYWYRQDPGQGLRLIYYSQIVNDFQKGDIAEGYSVSREKKESFPLTVTSAQKNPTAFYLCASSMRLAGAPGQETQYFGPGTRLLVL.

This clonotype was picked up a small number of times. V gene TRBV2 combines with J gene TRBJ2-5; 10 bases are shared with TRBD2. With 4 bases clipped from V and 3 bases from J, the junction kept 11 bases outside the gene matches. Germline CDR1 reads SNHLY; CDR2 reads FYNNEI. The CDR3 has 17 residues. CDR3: CASSARPLLAGEETQYF. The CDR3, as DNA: TGTGCCAGCAGTGCCCGTCCCCTGCTAGCGGGGGAAGAGACCCAGTACTTC.

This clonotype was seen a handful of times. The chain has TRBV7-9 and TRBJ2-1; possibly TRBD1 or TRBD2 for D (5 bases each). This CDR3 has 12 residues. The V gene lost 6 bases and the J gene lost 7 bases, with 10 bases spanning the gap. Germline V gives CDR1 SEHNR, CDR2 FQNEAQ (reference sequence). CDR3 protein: CASRGVGNEQFF. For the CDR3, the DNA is TGTGCCAGCAGGGGGGTTGGGAATGAGCAGTTCTTC.

CDR3 sequence: CASSLLPSGVGEQFF. CDR3 in DNA: TGTGCCAGCAGCTTACTGCCTAGCGGGGTTGGTGAGCAGTTCTTC. This chain links TRBV7-2 with TRBJ2-1, with TRBD2 matching 9 bases. The CDR3 totals 15 residues. Trimming took 2 bases from V and 9 from J; bases not matched to a gene: 8. CDR1 is SGHTA, CDR2 FQGNSA, per germline.

CDR3 region: CASQDGGVNIQYF. The CDR3 region has the DNA TGTGCCTCTCAGGACGGGGGGGTAAACATTCAGTACTTC. The genes are TRBV11-2 and TRBJ2-4; 8 bases align to TRBD2. CDR3 length: 13 residues. V was pared by 11 bases and J by 6 bases, with 9 bases of the junction left unmatched. CDR1 SGHAT and CDR2 FQNNGV come from the germline V gene.

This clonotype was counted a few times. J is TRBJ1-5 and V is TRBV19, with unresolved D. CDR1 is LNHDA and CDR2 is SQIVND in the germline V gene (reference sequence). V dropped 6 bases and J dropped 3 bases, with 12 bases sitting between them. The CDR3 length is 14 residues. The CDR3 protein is CASRWREANQPQHF. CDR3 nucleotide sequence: TGTGCCAGTAGGTGGAGGGAAGCCAATCAGCCCCAGCATTTT.

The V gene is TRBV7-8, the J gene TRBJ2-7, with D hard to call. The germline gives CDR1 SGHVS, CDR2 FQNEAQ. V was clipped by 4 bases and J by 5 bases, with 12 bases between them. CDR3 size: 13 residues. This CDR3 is CASSWQRSDEQYF. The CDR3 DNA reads TGTGCCAGCAGCTGGCAACGCAGCGACGAGCAGTACTTC.

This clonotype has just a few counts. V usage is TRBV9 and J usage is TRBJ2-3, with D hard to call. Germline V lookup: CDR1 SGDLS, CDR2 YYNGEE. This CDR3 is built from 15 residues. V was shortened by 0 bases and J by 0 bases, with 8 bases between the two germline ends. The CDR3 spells CASSVERVSTDTQYF. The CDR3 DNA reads TGTGCCAGCAGCGTAGAACGGGTTAGCACAGATACGCAGTATTTT.

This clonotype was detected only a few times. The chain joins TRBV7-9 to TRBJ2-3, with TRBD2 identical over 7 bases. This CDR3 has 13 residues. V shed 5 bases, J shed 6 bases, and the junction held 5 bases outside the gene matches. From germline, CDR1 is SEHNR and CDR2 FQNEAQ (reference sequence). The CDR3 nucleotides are TGTGCCAGCAGCGGAGACGGGGGGGATACGCAGTATTTT. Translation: CASSGDGGDTQYF. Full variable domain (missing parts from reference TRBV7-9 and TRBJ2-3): DTGVSQNPRHKITKRGQNVTFRCDPISEHNRLYWYRQTLGQGPEFLTYFQNEAQLEKSRLLSDRFSAERPKGSFSTLEIQRTEQGDSAMYLCASSGDGGDTQYFGPGTRLTVL.

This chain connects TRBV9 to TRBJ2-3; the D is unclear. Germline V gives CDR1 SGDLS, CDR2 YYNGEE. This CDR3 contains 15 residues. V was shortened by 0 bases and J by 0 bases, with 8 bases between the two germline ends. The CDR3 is CASSVAASSTDTQYF. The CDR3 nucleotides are TGTGCCAGCAGCGTAGCGGCTTCTAGCACAGATACGCAGTATTTT.

DNA for the CDR3: TGCGCCAGCAGCTTGGCGCGACCATCCTACGAGCAGTACTTC. Encoded protein: CASSLARPSYEQYF. The chain uses TRBV5-1 and TRBJ2-7; D is undetermined. Trimming shortened V by 0 bases and J by 1 base, and 8 bases separated the two germline ends. The CDR3 has 14 amino acids. CDR1 is SGHRS and CDR2 is YFSETQ in the germline V gene.

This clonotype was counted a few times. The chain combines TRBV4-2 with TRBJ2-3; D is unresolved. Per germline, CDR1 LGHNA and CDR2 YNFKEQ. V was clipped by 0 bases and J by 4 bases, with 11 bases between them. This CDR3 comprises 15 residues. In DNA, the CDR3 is TGTGCCAGCAGCCAAGAGGCCTACGTCGCAGATACGCAGTATTTT. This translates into CASSQEAYVADTQYF.

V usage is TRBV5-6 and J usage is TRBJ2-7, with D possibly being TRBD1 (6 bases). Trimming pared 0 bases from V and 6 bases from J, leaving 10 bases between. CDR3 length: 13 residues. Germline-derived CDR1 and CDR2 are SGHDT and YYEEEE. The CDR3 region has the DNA TGTGCCAGCAGCTTGGTACAGGGTGGCGAGCAGTACGTC. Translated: CASSLVQGGEQYV.

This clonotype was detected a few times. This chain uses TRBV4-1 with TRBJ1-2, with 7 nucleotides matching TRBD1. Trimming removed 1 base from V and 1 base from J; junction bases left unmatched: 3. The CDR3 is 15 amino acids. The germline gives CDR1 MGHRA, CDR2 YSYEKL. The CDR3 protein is CASSQVRDSNYGYTF. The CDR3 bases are TGCGCCAGCAGCCAAGTTCGGGACAGTAACTATGGCTACACCTTC.

In DNA, the CDR3 is TGTGCCAGCAGTTACTCGCGGGGGGCAAATCAGCCCCAGCATTTT. It specifies CASSYSRGANQPQHF. The genes are TRBV6-6 and TRBJ1-5, with D perhaps matching TRBD1 (6 bases). The CDR3 is made up of 15 amino acids. In germline, CDR1 is MNHNY, CDR2 SVGAGI (reference sequence). V gave up 0 bases and J gave up 4 bases, with 10 bases separating them.

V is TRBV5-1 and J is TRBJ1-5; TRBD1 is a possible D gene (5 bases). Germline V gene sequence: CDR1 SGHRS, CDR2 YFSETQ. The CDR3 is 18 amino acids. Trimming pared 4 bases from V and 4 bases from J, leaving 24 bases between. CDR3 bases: TGCGCCAGCAGCCCGTACCCTGGGGGGGGACTAAGTAATCAGCCCCAGCATTTT. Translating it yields CASSPYPGGGLSNQPQHF.

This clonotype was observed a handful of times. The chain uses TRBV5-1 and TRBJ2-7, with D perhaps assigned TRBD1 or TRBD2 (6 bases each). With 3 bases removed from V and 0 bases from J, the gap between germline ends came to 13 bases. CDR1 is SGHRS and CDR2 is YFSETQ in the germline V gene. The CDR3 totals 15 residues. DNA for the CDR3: TGCGCCAGCAGCTCATTGGGGGGCAGCTCCTACGAGCAGTACTTC. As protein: CASSSLGGSSYEQYF.

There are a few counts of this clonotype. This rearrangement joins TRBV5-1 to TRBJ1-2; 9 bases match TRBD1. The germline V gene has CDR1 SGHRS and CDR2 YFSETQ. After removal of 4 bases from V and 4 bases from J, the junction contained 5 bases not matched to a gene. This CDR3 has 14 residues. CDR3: CASSDAGQGYGYTF. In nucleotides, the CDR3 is TGCGCCAGCAGCGACGCGGGACAGGGCTATGGCTACACCTTC.

CDR3 protein: CASSSTGRGYTF. CDR3 nucleotides: TGTGCCAGCAGCTCGACAGGGAGAGGCTACACCTTC. V usage is TRBV7-2 and J usage is TRBJ1-2, with 7 bases identical to TRBD1. J lost 8 bases, V lost 4 bases, and 4 bases had no gene match. Germline V gene sequence: CDR1 SGHTA, CDR2 FQGNSA. CDR3 size: 12 residues. The full variable domain, its missing parts supplied by reference TRBV7-2 and TRBJ1-2, is GAGVSQSPSNKVTEKGKDVELRCDPISGHTALYWYRQSLGQGLEFLIYFQGNSAPDKSGLPSDRFSAERTGGSVSTLTIQRTQQEDSAVYLCASSSTGRGYTFGSGTRLTVV.

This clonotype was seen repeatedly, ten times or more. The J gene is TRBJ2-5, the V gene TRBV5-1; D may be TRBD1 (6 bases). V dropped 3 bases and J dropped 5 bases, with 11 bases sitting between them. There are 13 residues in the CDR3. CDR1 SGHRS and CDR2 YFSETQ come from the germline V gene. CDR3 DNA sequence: TGCGCCAGCAGCTCTCCAGGGGAGGAGACCCAGTACTTC. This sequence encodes CASSSPGEETQYF. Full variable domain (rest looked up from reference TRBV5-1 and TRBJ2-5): KAGVTQTPRYLIKTRGQQVTLSCSPISGHRSVSWYQQTPGQGLQFLFEYFSETQRNKGNFPGRFSGRQFSNSRSEMNVSTLELGDSALYLCASSSPGEETQYFGPGTRLLVL.

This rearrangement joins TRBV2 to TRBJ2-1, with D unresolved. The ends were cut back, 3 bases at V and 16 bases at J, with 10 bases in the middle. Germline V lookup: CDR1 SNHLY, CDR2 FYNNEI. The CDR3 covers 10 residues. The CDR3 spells CASSEAEPFF. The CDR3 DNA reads TGTGCCAGCAGTGAGGCGGAGCCATTCTTC.